The TCR beta chain under discussion was sequenced for a study of chemoradiotherapy in HPV16-positive cancers. Over chemoradiotherapy, repertoires were sampled more than once. Study-level points and caveats: Candidate HPV-specific clones and E7-related TCR motifs grew in tumor during treatment.

On this clone: What it binds is unknown.

The V gene's germline CDR1 is SGHAT and CDR2 FQNNGV. Trimming shortened V by 0 bases and J by 1 base, and 0 bases separated the two germline ends. This CDR3 comprises 13 residues. TCRdb's table, derived via immunoSEQ multiplex PCR, lists solely in-frame clones and lacks some. Of around 62,000 clones in the sample, about 90% are singletons; the top ten hold 4% to 5%. This sequence originates from a human donor with HPV-associated anogenital cancer. The sequencing used blood, collected from a patient who underwent chemoradiotherapy. The genes are TRBV11-2 and TRBJ2-2; D is undetermined. The CDR3 region is CASSLENTGELFF. The DNA for the CDR3 is TGTGCCAGCAGCTTAGAGAACACCGGGGAGCTGTTTTTT.